This TCR beta chain comes out of a study of tumor and adjacent non-tumor tissue in lung cancer. Study overall: Stage I to III disease affected 10 men and 5 women aged about 31 to 80.

This clonotype has a count of ten or more. Its antigen is unidentified. No cell sorting was done before RNA was extracted from the tissue. Distant lung tissue was collected more than 3 cm away from the tumor edge. The library came from three nested PCR rounds adapted from ARM-PCR protocols. TCRdb re-called the multiplex PCR reads with MiXCR, one entry per CDR3 protein. The sample contains 60,000 or so distinct CDR3 sequences, about 61% of which appear only once. Findings of the study overall: Tumor tissue had significantly higher TCR diversity than normal lung. Shorter survival was associated with higher TCR diversity in tumors.

The CDR3 sequence is 15 residues long. J gave up 1 base and V 2 bases, and 1 base lay outside the gene matches. Per the germline V gene, CDR1 is MGHRA and CDR2 is YSYEKL. The sequence derives from a man aged 65-85 years with non-small cell lung cancer. The sequencing sample was made of distant non-tumor lung tissue. This rearrangement joins TRBV4-1 to TRBJ2-3; TRBD1 aligns across 9 bases. CDR3 sequence reads: CASSQRDRGTDTQYF. The CDR3 DNA reads TGCGCCAGCAGCCAACGGGACAGGGGCACAGATACGCAGTATTTT.